The 14 T cell receptor beta chains in this list originate from one sample, sequenced in a study of post-analysis software for immune sequencing data. Overall study results and limits: Patients carried roughly 5 TRBV segments more frequently than controls did, and TRBV5-6, TRBV5-1 and TRBV20-1 were among them.

Prepared TCR beta cDNA libraries contained unique molecular identifiers. In TCRdb, the PCR reads were re-called with MiXCR into one record per CDR3 protein. The repertoire holds 500,000 to 600,000 distinct CDR3 sequences, with about 40% as singletons. Antigens of these TCRs are unknown. What was sequenced was blood. The source is a girl between 10 and 17 years old with multiple sclerosis.

The genes are TRBV12-3 or TRBV12-4 and TRBJ2-3; D might be TRBD1 (6 bases). The CDR3 contains 15 residues. V dropped 7 bases and J dropped 4 bases, with 18 bases sitting between them. In DNA form, the CDR3 reads TGTGCCAGCACCTCGATAGGGGGACCGGCAGATACGCAGTATTTT. Protein product: CASTSIGGPADTQYF.

The chain combines TRBV4-1 with TRBJ2-5; 11 bases map to TRBD1. J was trimmed by 5 bases and V by 5 bases; bases with no gene match: 10. This CDR3 has 16 amino acids. The V gene's germline CDR1 is MGHRA and CDR2 YSYEKL. CDR3 bases: TGCGCCAGCAGCACCTCGGACAGGGGGCTGGTTGAGACCCAGTACTTC. It encodes CASSTSDRGLVETQYF.

The V gene is TRBV6-5, the J gene TRBJ2-7; maybe TRBD1 (6 bases). The CDR3 has 14 residues. V lost 2 bases to trimming and J lost 4 bases, with 12 bases between them. The V gene's germline CDR1 is MNHEY and CDR2 SVGAGI. The CDR3 nucleotides read TGTGCCAGCAGTTACGGAAACAGGGAGTACGAGCAGTACTTC. It is translated as CASSYGNREYEQYF.

This clonotype has a count of ten or more. The chain recombines TRBV7-8 with TRBJ2-7; 8 nucleotides line up with TRBD1. The CDR3 totals 14 residues. CDR1 and CDR2 (germline): SGHVS, FQNEAQ. V dropped 4 bases and J dropped 3; count of bases not matched to a gene: 5. CDR3 loop: CASSSQGAGYEQYF. CDR3 DNA: TGTGCCAGCAGCTCCCAGGGGGCTGGCTACGAGCAGTACTTC.

The chain links TRBV4-1 to TRBJ2-3, with D possibly TRBD1 on 5 matching bases. Trimming removed 2 bases from V and 2 bases from J, with 8 bases in between. The CDR3 runs to 14 residues. Germline CDR1 and CDR2: MGHRA and YSYEKL. The CDR3 spells CASSQQGNTDTQYF. The CDR3 DNA reads as TGCGCCAGCAGCCAACAGGGAAACACAGATACGCAGTATTTT.

In its sample, this clonotype was seen a few times. The chain links TRBV20-1 to TRBJ2-3; 8 positions agree with TRBD2. Germline-derived CDR1 and CDR2 are DFQATT and SNEGSKA (reference sequence). Trimming took 5 bases from V and 5 from J; bases not matched to a gene: 6. The CDR3 consists of 13 residues. The DNA for the CDR3 is TGCAGTGCTCACACGGGGGGGCGAGATACGCAGTATTTT. Translation gives CSAHTGGRDTQYF.

The genes are TRBV9 and TRBJ1-2; 7 positions agree with TRBD1. The CDR3 runs to 15 residues. CDR1 is SGDLS and CDR2 is YYNGEE in the germline V gene. The J segment lost 4 bases and the V segment lost 0 bases, leaving 6 bases of the junction unmatched. This chain's CDR3 is CASSVGGTEGYGYTF. The CDR3 DNA reads TGTGCCAGCAGCGTAGGTGGGACAGAGGGCTATGGCTACACCTTC.

The CDR3 coding sequence is TGTGCCAGCAGCCCCCCGGCCGCCTTTGAAGCTTTCTTT. It is translated as CASSPPAAFEAFF. The chain joins TRBV12-3 or TRBV12-4 to TRBJ1-1; D is unclear. V was pared by 6 bases and J by 7 bases, with 15 bases between. The CDR3 extends over 13 amino acids.

This rearrangement joins TRBV5-1 to TRBJ1-1, with 11 bases lining up with TRBD1. The length of the CDR3 is 19 residues. CDR1 and CDR2 (germline): SGHRS, YFSETQ. Unmatched junction bases numbered 13, after V lost 3 bases and J lost 0 bases. CDR3 nucleotides: TGCGCCAGCAGCTCCGGGACAGGGGGTTACTCCCTTATGAACACTGAAGCTTTCTTT. Translation gives CASSSGTGGYSLMNTEAFF.

This chain uses TRBV6-2 or TRBV6-3 with TRBJ2-7, with D perhaps TRBD1 or TRBD2 (5 bases each). The CDR3 sequence is 16 residues long. V was cut by 0 bases and J by 1 base, with 13 bases left in between. Germline CDR1 MNHEY, CDR2 SVGEGT. DNA for the CDR3: TGTGCCAGCAGTTACTCTAGGCAGGGAGATTCCTACGAGCAGTACTTC. Its translation: CASSYSRQGDSYEQYF.

This clonotype was seen ten or more times. The chain has TRBV29-1 and TRBJ1-2, with D unresolved. Looked up from germline, CDR1 is SQVTM and CDR2 is ANQGSEA. The CDR3 is 14 amino acids. The germline V and J ends were trimmed by 2 bases and 5 bases, with 15 bases remaining between them. CDR3 sequence: CSVEQGLLIYGYTF. The CDR3 nucleotides read TGCAGCGTTGAACAAGGACTCCTAATATATGGCTACACCTTC.

V is TRBV29-1 and J is TRBJ2-1; TRBD2 aligns across 11 bases. The CDR3 loop spans 16 amino acids. Germline V gene data show CDR1 as SQVTM and CDR2 as ANQGSEA. Trimming at V came to 4 bases and at J to 2 bases, leaving 7 bases not matched to a gene. The CDR3 DNA reads TGCAGCGTTGCACTAGCGGGAGTACCCCCCTACAATGAGCAGTTCTTC. Its protein is CSVALAGVPPYNEQFF.

This chain joins TRBV12-3 or TRBV12-4 and TRBJ2-5; D possibly corresponds to TRBD1 (7 bases). There are 11 residues in the CDR3. V dropped 9 bases and J dropped 13 bases, with 18 bases sitting between them. The CDR3 DNA follows: TGTGCCAGTGCTGGGCGGGGACAGTGGTACTTC. Residues: CASAGRGQWYF.

J is TRBJ2-5 and V is TRBV5-1; D may correspond to TRBD1 or TRBD2 (5 bases each). From germline, CDR1 is SGHRS and CDR2 YFSETQ. The CDR3 spans 15 residues. Trimming shortened V by 2 bases and J by 2 bases, and 13 bases separated the two germline ends. CDR3 sequence reads: CASSFSVGRQETQYF. CDR3 nucleotide sequence: TGCGCCAGCAGCTTTTCCGTGGGACGGCAAGAGACCCAGTACTTC.